The source of this T cell receptor (beta chain) is a study of OX40 agonist ivuxolimab in advanced cancers. Whole-study context: Patients undergoing dose escalation presented with hepatocellular carcinoma, melanoma, renal cell or head and neck cancer. The dose-escalation cohort was approximately 80% male, with a mean age of around 54 years, ranging about 20 to 85. Whole-study findings and limits: The study found among the lowest clonal expansion in partial responders at 0.1-3.0 mg/kg. Among some nonresponders, normalized T-cell clonal expansion was also low.

Assay: immunoSEQ multiplex PCR; the TCRdb copy retains only in-frame clones and omits some. The table shows about 48,000 clones, with 79% occurring only once. In the case of this clone: Its antigen remains unidentified.

The J segment lost 5 bases and the V segment lost 0 bases, leaving 2 bases of the junction unmatched. Germline-derived CDR1 and CDR2 are SEHNR and FQNEAQ (reference sequence). CDR3 size: 15 residues. The sequenced sample was CD4+ or CD8+ T cells sorted from blood, obtained in a trial of the OX40 agonist ivuxolimab. This receptor was taken from an adult with an advanced solid tumor such as melanoma, head and neck, liver or kidney cancer. The chain is built from TRBV7-9 and TRBJ2-1; 9 nucleotides align to TRBD2. The CDR3 bases are TGTGCCAGCAGCTTAGCTAGCGGGGGCAACAATGAGCAGTTCTTC. Translating gives CASSLASGGNNEQFF.